Below, 13 T cell receptor beta chains from the same sample are listed, as sequenced in a study of blood T cell repertoires in COVID-19. TCRdb's copy holds only in-frame clones and misses some; the assay was immunoSEQ multiplex PCR. Seen here are more than 95,000 clones, roughly 80% observed once, and the top ten hold roughly 10%. Sequencing was carried out using peripheral blood. Receptors originate from a woman between 70 and 85 years old with acute or convalescent COVID-19.

The rearrangement joins TRBV4-3 to TRBJ2-5, with 12 bases identical to TRBD2. Germline loops: CDR1 LGHNA, CDR2 YSLEER. This CDR3 comprises 20 residues. V shed 2 bases and J 2 bases; nucleotides not matched to a gene: 15. The CDR3 loop reads CASSQRERLAGDLWQETQYF. CDR3 coding DNA: TGCGCCAGCAGCCAAAGGGAAAGACTAGCGGGGGACCTGTGGCAAGAGACCCAGTACTTC.

The rearrangement links TRBV28 to TRBJ1-2; TRBD1 aligns across 8 bases. This CDR3 region has 15 residues. Germline V gene lookup returns CDR1 MDHEN and CDR2 SYDVKM. The trim removed 5 bases at V and 4 bases at J, leaving 9 bases unmatched. The CDR3 DNA reads as TGTGCCAGCAGTAACCCGACAGGGGAGGGCTATGGCTACACCTTC. Translated, it gives CASSNPTGEGYGYTF.

This chain connects TRBV30 to TRBJ1-4; 11 nucleotides line up with TRBD1. The CDR3 is made up of 14 amino acids. Germline assignment: CDR1 GTSNPN and CDR2 SVGIG (reference sequence). V lost 8 bases to trimming and J lost 5 bases; unmatched junction nucleotides: 7. The CDR3 loop is CAGSGTGGNEKLFF. The CDR3 DNA follows: TGTGCCGGATCCGGGACAGGGGGAAATGAAAAACTGTTTTTT.

This rearrangement joins TRBV5-1 to TRBJ2-5; TRBD2 is a possible D gene (6 bases). The ends were cut back, 3 bases at V and 5 bases at J, with 17 bases in the middle. The length of the CDR3 is 15 residues. CDR1 is SGHRS, CDR2 YFSETQ, per germline. For the CDR3, the DNA is TGCGCCAGCAGCTACCGGAATCGGGGGAAGGAGACCCAGTACTTC. This sequence encodes CASSYRNRGKETQYF. Drawing the rest from reference TRBV5-1 and TRBJ2-5, the complete variable domain is KAGVTQTPRYLIKTRGQQVTLSCSPISGHRSVSWYQQTPGQGLQFLFEYFSETQRNKGNFPGRFSGRQFSNSRSEMNVSTLELGDSALYLCASSYRNRGKETQYFGPGTRLLVL.

V usage is TRBV11-2 and J usage is TRBJ1-2; D not certain. The CDR3 is made up of 14 amino acids. Germline V lookup: CDR1 SGHAT, CDR2 FQNNGV. The ends were cut back, 0 bases at V and 4 bases at J, with 9 bases in the middle. CDR3 protein: CASSLDTGSYGYTF. CDR3 sequence (DNA): TGTGCCAGCAGCTTAGATACGGGGAGCTATGGCTACACCTTC.

There are a few counts of this clone. The chain employs TRBV6-5 and TRBJ1-1; no reliable D call. Trimming took off 3 bases at V and 8 bases at J, with 13 bases between the two ends. This CDR3 region has 13 residues. Germline V gene sequence: CDR1 MNHEY, CDR2 SVGAGI. For the CDR3, the DNA is TGTGCCAGCAGTTATTCCCCCGCGACAGAAGCTTTCTTT. Translation: CASSYSPATEAFF.

The chain carries TRBV7-9 and TRBJ2-1; D not resolved. In germline, CDR1 is SEHNR, CDR2 FQNEAQ (reference sequence). V gave up 1 base and J gave up 9 bases, with 7 bases separating them. The CDR3 is 12 residues long. The chain's CDR3 is CASSLGYGEQFF. In nucleotides, the CDR3 is TGTGCCAGCAGCTTAGGGTACGGTGAGCAGTTCTTC.

J is TRBJ1-1 and V is TRBV12-5; possible D gene TRBD1, 6 bases. CDR3 length: 13 amino acids. Per the germline V gene, CDR1 is LGHNT and CDR2 is FRNRAP. The V end lost 7 bases, the J end lost 3 bases, and 12 bases lay between the germline ends. The DNA for the CDR3 is TGTGCTAGTGCCCCCCACAGGGACACTGAAGCTTTCTTT. It encodes CASAPHRDTEAFF.

The chain links TRBV13 to TRBJ1-3, with D hard to call. The germline CDR1 and CDR2 sequences are PRHDT and FYEKMQ (reference sequence). Trimming pared 2 bases from V and 3 bases from J, leaving 11 bases between. This CDR3 spans 15 amino acids. As DNA, the CDR3 is TGTGCCAGCAGCTTATTTCAGGAACTTGGAAACACCATATATTTT. Translated: CASSLFQELGNTIYF.

The rearrangement links TRBV4-1 to TRBJ1-1; 7 bases line up with TRBD1. J lost 7 bases, V lost 0 bases, and 8 bases had no gene match. The CDR3 contains 15 residues. Germline loops: CDR1 MGHRA, CDR2 YSYEKL. The CDR3 sequence: CASSQERRDSYEAFF. The CDR3 region has the DNA TGCGCCAGCAGCCAAGAGAGACGGGACAGCTATGAAGCTTTCTTT.

Many counts were recorded for this clone. The chain combines TRBV2 with TRBJ1-4; D unclear. There are 12 residues in the CDR3. Germline-derived CDR1 and CDR2 are SNHLY and FYNNEI. Trimming pared 8 bases from V and 3 bases from J, leaving 7 bases between. CDR3 amino acids: CASGGSNEKLFF. CDR3 DNA: TGTGCCAGCGGAGGGTCTAATGAAAAACTGTTTTTT.

Of note for this clone: Within the sample, other DNA sequences also encode this same CDR3. The chain uses TRBV20-1 and TRBJ2-7; D is unclear. V shed 3 bases and J shed 1 base, with 4 bases lying between them. The CDR3 has 11 amino acids. Looked up from germline, CDR1 is DFQATT and CDR2 is SNEGSKA (reference sequence). The CDR3: CSARRSYEQYF. CDR3 in DNA: TGCAGTGCTAGGCGTTCCTACGAGCAGTACTTC.

The gene calls are TRBV9 and TRBJ2-5; D unresolved. Trimming pared 4 bases from V and 5 bases from J, leaving 18 bases between. Germline V gene lookup returns CDR1 SGDLS and CDR2 YYNGEE. The CDR3 sequence is 15 residues long. Here the CDR3 DNA reads TGTGCCAGCAGCCCATCCTACAGAGAAAGGGAGACCCAGTACTTC. Translation: CASSPSYRERETQYF.